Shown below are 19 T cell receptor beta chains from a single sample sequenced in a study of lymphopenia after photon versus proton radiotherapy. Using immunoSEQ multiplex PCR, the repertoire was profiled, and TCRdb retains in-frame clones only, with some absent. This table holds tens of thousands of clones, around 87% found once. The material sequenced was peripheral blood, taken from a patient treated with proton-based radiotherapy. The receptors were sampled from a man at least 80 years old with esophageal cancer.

As DNA, the CDR3 is TGTGCCAGTAGTATACAGGAATATAATTCACCCCTCCACTTT. Residues: CASSIQEYNSPLHF. The rearrangement links TRBV19 to TRBJ1-6; no definite D call. The V and J ends lost 2 bases and 4 bases respectively, with 6 bases between them. The germline gives CDR1 LNHDA, CDR2 SQIVND (reference sequence). CDR3 length equals 14 residues.

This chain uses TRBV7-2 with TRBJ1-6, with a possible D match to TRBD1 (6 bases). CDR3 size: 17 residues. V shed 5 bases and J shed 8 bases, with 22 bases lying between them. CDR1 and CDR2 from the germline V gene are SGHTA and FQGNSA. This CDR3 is CASSADTGFRGDSPLHF. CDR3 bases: TGTGCCAGCAGCGCGGACACAGGGTTTAGGGGCGATTCACCCCTCCACTTT.

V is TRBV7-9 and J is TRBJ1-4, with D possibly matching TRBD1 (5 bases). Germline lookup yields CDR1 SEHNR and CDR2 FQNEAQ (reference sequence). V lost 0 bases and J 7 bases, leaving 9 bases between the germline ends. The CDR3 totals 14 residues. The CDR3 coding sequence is TGTGCCAGCAGCTTAGCCAGGGACGGTGAAAAACTGTTTTTT. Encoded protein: CASSLARDGEKLFF. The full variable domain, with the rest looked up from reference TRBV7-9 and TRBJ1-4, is DTGVSQNPRHKITKRGQNVTFRCDPISEHNRLYWYRQTLGQGPEFLTYFQNEAQLEKSRLLSDRFSAERPKGSFSTLEIQRTEQGDSAMYLCASSLARDGEKLFFGSGTQLSVL.

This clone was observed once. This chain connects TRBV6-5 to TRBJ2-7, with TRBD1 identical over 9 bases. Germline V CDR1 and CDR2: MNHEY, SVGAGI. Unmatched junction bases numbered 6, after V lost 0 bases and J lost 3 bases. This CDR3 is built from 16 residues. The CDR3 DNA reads TGTGCCAGCAGTTACTCGAGTACAGGGGGCGGCTACGAGCAGTACTTC. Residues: CASSYSSTGGGYEQYF.

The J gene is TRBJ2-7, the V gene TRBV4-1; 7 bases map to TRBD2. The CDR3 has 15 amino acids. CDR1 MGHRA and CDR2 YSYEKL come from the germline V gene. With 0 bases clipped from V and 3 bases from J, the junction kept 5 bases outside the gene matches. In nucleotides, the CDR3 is TGCGCCAGCAGCCAAGAACGCACTAGCGACTACGAGCAGTACTTC. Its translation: CASSQERTSDYEQYF.

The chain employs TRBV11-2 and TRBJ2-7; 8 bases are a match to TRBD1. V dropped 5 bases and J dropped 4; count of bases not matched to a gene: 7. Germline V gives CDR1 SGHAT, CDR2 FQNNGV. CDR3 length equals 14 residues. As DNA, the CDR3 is TGTGCCAGCAGCATCCGGGACAGGCTTTACGAGCAGTACTTC. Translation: CASSIRDRLYEQYF.

This CDR3 reads CASSLIPMEGYTF. The DNA for the CDR3 is TGTGCCAGCAGCTTGATCCCCATGGAGGGCTACACCTTC. The chain couples TRBV5-6 to TRBJ1-2; D remains ambiguous. Germline CDR1 SGHDT, CDR2 YYEEEE. The CDR3 totals 13 residues. V was cut by 1 base and J by 8 bases, with 12 bases left in between.

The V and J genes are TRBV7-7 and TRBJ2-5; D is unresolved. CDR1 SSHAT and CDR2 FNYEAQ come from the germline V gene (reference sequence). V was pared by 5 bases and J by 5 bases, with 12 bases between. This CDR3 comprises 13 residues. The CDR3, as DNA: TGTGCCAGCAGCGTAGACATTACCGAGACCCAGTACTTC. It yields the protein CASSVDITETQYF.

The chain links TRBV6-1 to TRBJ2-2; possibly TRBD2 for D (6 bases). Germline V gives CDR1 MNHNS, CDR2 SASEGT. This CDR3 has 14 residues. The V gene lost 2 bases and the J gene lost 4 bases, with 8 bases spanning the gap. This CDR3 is CASSERRATGELFF. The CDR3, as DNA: TGTGCCAGCAGTGAAAGGAGGGCCACCGGGGAGCTGTTTTTT.

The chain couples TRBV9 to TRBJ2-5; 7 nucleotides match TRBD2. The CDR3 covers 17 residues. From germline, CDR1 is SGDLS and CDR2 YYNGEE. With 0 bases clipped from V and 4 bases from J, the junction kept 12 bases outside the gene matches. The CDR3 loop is CASSVGDTSVFGETQYF. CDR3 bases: TGTGCCAGCAGCGTAGGGGATACTAGCGTGTTCGGAGAGACCCAGTACTTC.

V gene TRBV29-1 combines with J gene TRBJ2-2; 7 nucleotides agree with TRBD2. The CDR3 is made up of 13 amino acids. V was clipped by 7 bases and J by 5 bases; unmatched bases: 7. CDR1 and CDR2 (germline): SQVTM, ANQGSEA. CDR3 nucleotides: TGCAGCGGGGGAGGGCTGGGGACCGGGGAGCTGTTTTTT. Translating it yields CSGGGLGTGELFF.

The CDR3 here is CASSFGTGEYEQYF. For the CDR3, the DNA is TGTGCCAGCAGCTTCGGGACAGGGGAATACGAGCAGTACTTC. This chain links TRBV5-5 with TRBJ2-7, with TRBD1 identical over 10 bases. CDR3 length: 14 amino acids. The V gene end was trimmed by 2 bases and the J gene end by 4 bases; junction bases not matched to a gene: 3. Germline V CDR1 and CDR2: SGHKS, YYEKEE (reference sequence).

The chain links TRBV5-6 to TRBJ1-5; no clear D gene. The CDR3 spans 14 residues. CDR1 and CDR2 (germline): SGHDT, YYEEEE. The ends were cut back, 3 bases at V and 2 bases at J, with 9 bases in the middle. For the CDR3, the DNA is TGTGCCAGCAGCTCTGGGGTTCGCAATCAGCCCCAGCATTTT. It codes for CASSSGVRNQPQHF.

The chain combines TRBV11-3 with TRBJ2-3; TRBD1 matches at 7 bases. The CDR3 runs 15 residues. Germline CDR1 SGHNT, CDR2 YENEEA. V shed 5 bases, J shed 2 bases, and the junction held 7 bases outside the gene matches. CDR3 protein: CASSVRQGFTDTQYF. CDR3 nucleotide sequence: TGTGCCAGCAGCGTTAGACAGGGCTTCACAGATACGCAGTATTTT.

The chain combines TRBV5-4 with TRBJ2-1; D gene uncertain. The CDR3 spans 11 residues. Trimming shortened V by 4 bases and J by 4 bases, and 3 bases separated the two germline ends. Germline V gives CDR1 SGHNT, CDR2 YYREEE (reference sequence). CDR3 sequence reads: CASSEYNEQFF. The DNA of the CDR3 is TGTGCCAGCAGCGAGTACAATGAGCAGTTCTTC.

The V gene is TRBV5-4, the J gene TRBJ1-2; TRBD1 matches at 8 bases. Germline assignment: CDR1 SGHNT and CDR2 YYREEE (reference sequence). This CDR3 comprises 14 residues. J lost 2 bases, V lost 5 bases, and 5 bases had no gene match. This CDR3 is CASSLGQGNYGYTF. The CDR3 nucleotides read TGTGCCAGCAGTTTAGGACAGGGAAACTATGGCTACACCTTC.

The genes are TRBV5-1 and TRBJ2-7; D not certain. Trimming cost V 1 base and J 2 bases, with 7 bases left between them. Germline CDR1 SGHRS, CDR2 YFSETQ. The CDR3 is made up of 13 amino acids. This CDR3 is CASSLWQAYEQYF. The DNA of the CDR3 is TGCGCCAGCAGCTTGTGGCAGGCCTACGAGCAGTACTTC.

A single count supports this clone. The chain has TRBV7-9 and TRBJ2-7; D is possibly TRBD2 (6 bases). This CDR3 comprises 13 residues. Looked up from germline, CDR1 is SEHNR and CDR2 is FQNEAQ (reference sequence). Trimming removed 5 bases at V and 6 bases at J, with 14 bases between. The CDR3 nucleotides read TGTGCCAGCAGCCCAAACGGGAGAGCCGAGCAGTACTTC. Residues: CASSPNGRAEQYF.

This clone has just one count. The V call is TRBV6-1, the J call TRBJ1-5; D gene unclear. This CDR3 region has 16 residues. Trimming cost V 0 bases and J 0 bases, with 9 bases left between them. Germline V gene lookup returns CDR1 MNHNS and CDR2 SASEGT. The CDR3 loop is CASSEAVVYSNQPQHF. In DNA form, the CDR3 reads TGTGCCAGCAGTGAAGCGGTAGTTTATAGCAATCAGCCCCAGCATTTT.